This is a list of T cell receptor beta chains from one sample in a study of blood T cell repertoires in COVID-19. Measured with immunoSEQ multiplex PCR; TCRdb has only the in-frame clones, and not every one. The sample records 150,000 to 200,000 clones, roughly 89% being singletons. The material sequenced was peripheral blood. These receptors all come from a woman in her seventies with COVID-19, enrolled during active disease. The CDR3 runs from the conserved cysteine through the conserved F or W. D genes are given only for firm matches. Expanded clones are given a class, and other clones once, few, many or no size at all.

v_gene	j_gene	d_gene	abundance	CDR3aa	CDR3nt
TRBV2	TRBJ1-2	TRBD1	-	CASSARDRYYGYTF	TGTGCCAGCAGTGCCCGGGACAGGTACTATGGCTACACCTTC
TRBV24-1	TRBJ1-2	-	-	CATSDPWAGSGYTF	TGTGCCACCAGTGATCCCTGGGCAGGGTCGGGCTACACCTTC
TRBV6-5	TRBJ2-7	TRBD1	-	CASRRSGQMNYEQYF	TGTGCCAGCAGGCGATCGGGACAGATGAATTACGAGCAGTACTTC
TRBV3-1/TRBV3-2	TRBJ1-6	-	-	CASSRSMEEGSPLHF	TGTGCCAGCAGCCGGAGCATGGAAGAGGGTTCACCCCTCCACTTT
TRBV5-4	TRBJ1-2	-	-	CASSFLTGTTNYGYTF	TGTGCCAGCAGCTTCTTAACCGGGACAACTAACTATGGCTACACCTTC
TRBV7-9	TRBJ2-7	-	-	CASSPESQVAPYEQYF	TGTGCCAGCAGCCCAGAGTCACAGGTCGCGCCCTACGAGCAGTACTTC
TRBV7-3	TRBJ1-6	-	-	CASSLTARTGVRSPLHF	TGTGCCAGCAGCTTAACGGCGAGAACAGGAGTTCGGTCACCCCTCCACTTT
TRBV11-2	TRBJ2-7	-	-	CASSRREAYEQYF	TGTGCCAGCAGCCGTAGGGAGGCCTACGAGCAGTACTTC
TRBV19	TRBJ1-5	TRBD1	few	CASSSLQGGNQPQHF	TGTGCCAGTAGTTCACTACAGGGGGGCAATCAGCCCCAGCATTTT
TRBV4-1	TRBJ2-1	-	-	CASSQAGVGRNNEQFF	TGCGCCAGCAGCCAAGCCGGCGTCGGCAGGAACAATGAGCAGTTCTTC
TRBV7-4	TRBJ2-4	TRBD2	-	CASSLTAGVKNIQYF	TGTGCCAGCAGCTTAACAGCGGGAGTCAAAAACATTCAGTACTTC
TRBV7-7	TRBJ2-3	-	-	CASSRNPSSLVSTDTQYF	TGTGCTAGCAGCCGAAACCCCTCCAGTCTGGTTAGCACAGATACGCAGTATTTT
TRBV3-1/TRBV3-2	TRBJ2-1	TRBD2	-	CASSQGLGLVPSNEQFF	TGTGCCAGCAGCCAAGGGTTGGGACTAGTCCCTTCCAATGAGCAGTTCTTC
TRBV24-1	TRBJ1-2	TRBD1	-	CATSDGQGTYGYTF	TGTGCCACCAGTGATGGACAGGGAACCTATGGCTACACCTTC
TRBV2	TRBJ2-2	-	-	CASSKMGATGELFF	TGTGCCAGCAGCAAGATGGGGGCGACCGGGGAGCTGTTTTTT
TRBV27	TRBJ2-7	-	-	CASSLSYPGVGYEQYF	TGTGCCAGCAGTTTATCGTATCCGGGAGTGGGGTACGAGCAGTACTTC
TRBV27	TRBJ1-4	-	few	CASSLLRTSEKLFF	TGTGCCAGCAGTTTATTGAGGACTTCTGAAAAACTGTTTTTT
TRBV11-3	TRBJ2-3	TRBD2	-	CASSLGVWTSGRAPDTQYF	TGTGCCAGCAGCTTAGGCGTTTGGACTAGCGGGAGGGCCCCAGATACGCAGTATTTT
TRBV5-4	TRBJ2-5	TRBD2	-	CASSLASGKTGQETQYF	TGTGCCAGCAGCTTGGCTAGCGGGAAAACTGGTCAAGAGACCCAGTACTTC
TRBV6-1	TRBJ1-4	TRBD1	-	CASSEVWGQGSGKLFF	TGTGCCAGCAGTGAAGTCTGGGGACAGGGCTCTGGGAAACTGTTTTTT
TRBV30	TRBJ1-4	TRBD1	-	CAWDTGGDNEKLFF	TGTGCCTGGGACACAGGGGGCGATAATGAAAAACTGTTTTTT
TRBV27	TRBJ2-2	TRBD2	-	CASRVGLAAGELFF	TGTGCCAGCAGGGTCGGACTAGCGGCCGGGGAGCTGTTTTTT
TRBV19	TRBJ1-2	TRBD1	-	CASGAGTGVYYGYTF	TGTGCCAGTGGCGCCGGGACAGGGGTATACTATGGCTACACCTTC
TRBV9	TRBJ1-4	-	-	CASGRDGEKLFF	TGTGCCAGCGGGAGAGACGGGGAAAAACTGTTTTTT
TRBV24-1	TRBJ2-2	TRBD2	-	CATSGNTGELFF	TGTGCCACTAGCGGGAATACCGGGGAGCTGTTTTTT
TRBV27	TRBJ1-2	-	-	CASSLSRATGNWGGYTF	TGTGCCAGCAGTTTATCCAGGGCCACTGGAAACTGGGGTGGCTACACCTTC
TRBV24-1	TRBJ2-3	-	-	CATSDRFNRKDRDTQYF	TGTGCCACCAGTGACCGATTCAACAGAAAAGATAGAGATACGCAGTATTTT
TRBV7-2	TRBJ2-1	-	once	CASSLLGSGNEQFF	TGTGCCAGCAGCTTACTGGGTAGCGGCAATGAGCAGTTCTTC